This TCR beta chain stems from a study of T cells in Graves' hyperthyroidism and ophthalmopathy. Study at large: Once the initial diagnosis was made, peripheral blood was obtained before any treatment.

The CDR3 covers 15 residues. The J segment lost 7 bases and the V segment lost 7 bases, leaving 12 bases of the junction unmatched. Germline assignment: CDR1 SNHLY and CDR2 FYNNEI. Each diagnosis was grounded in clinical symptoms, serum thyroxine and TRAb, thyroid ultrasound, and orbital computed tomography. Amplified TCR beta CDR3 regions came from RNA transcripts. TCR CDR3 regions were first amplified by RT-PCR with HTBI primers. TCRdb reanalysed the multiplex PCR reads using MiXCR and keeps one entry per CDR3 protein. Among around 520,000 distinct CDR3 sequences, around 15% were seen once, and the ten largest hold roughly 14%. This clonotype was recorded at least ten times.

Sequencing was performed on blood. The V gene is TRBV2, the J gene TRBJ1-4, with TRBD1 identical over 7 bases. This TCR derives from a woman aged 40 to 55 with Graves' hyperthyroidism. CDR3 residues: CASIETTGTGEKLFF. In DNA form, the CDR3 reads TGTGCCAGCATAGAGACGACAGGGACGGGTGAAAAACTGTTTTTT.